The subject of this entry is one T cell receptor beta chain. What this receptor recognizes is not known. Base qualities are not provided; no much larger clone lies one nucleotide away. V loses 6 bases of germline sequence and J loses 0 bases, and the interval between the two ends is 12 bases. Measured from the cysteine to the phenylalanine, the CDR3 is 14 residues long. The CDR3 DNA has 42 bases and is translated from base 1. The germline V gene (reference sequence) provides CDR1 MNHEY and CDR2 SMNVEV. Library construction relied on the immunoSEQ multiplex PCR assay. The multiplex PCR relied on a mix of 60 forward primers for TCR Vbeta segments and 13 reverse primers for TCR Jbeta segments. A multiplex PCR assay on genomic DNA amplified the CDR3 region of rearranged TCR beta genes. On the Illumina HiSeq System, the amplified TCR beta libraries were sequenced as 87-base-pair reads. In the original analysis: A later analysis counted 65 million to 90 million unique TCR beta chains across the 640 or so repertoires, and 9.5 million to 11 million of these chains were shared by at least two donors. Raw reads were error-corrected and collapsed into unique sequences by a nearest-neighbor algorithm in which closely related sequences were merged to remove PCR and sequencing errors. To assign V, D and J gene segments, CDR3 sequences were aligned to IMGT reference sequences. Each retained sequence needed at least a six-nucleotide match to both a V gene segment and a J gene segment. A rearrangement counted as productive if the CDR3 had no stop codons and remained in frame with V and J, and every other rearrangement counted as non-productive. CDR3 was defined according to IMGT convention as the region running from the second conserved V-encoded cysteine to the conserved J-encoded phenylalanine. In an earlier analysis of some 550 of the donors, sequences lacking an unambiguous match to a single V gene segment were excluded. In an earlier analysis of approximately 500 of the donors, a V segment was called functional when productive rearrangements were above 56.7%, and segregating when the standard deviation between donors exceeded 5%. A statistical classification framework was developed to diagnose cytomegalovirus status using the catalog of TCR beta chain sequences. V and J gene assignment, in a later analysis, came from comparing TCR nucleotide sequences with IMGT/GENE-DB human TR gene sequences. A later analysis assigned CDR3 sequences and most-parsimonious VDJ recombination scenarios with the TCRdist pipeline. A later analysis defined each TCR beta chain by its CDR3 amino acid sequence plus V-gene family, and excluded reads lacking a unique V-gene family. A later analysis removed 550 to 700 highly shared, low-generation-probability nucleotide sequences to deal with suspected cross-contamination and a sequencing artifact. A later analysis calculated a clonal expansion index for each public chain from normalized within-repertoire ranks of inferred template counts. In a later analysis, generation probabilities were computed with a VDJ recombination model fitted to out-of-frame rearrangements, and the resulting probabilities were checked against IGoR. In a later analysis, TCR-TCR, TCR-HLA and TCR-CMV co-occurrence was scored with hypergeometric tests, and a repertoire-size bias correction was applied to TCR pairs. To estimate false discovery rates, a later analysis permuted the HLA or CMV assignments 20 times. In a later analysis, co-occurring TCRs were grouped using DBSCAN, with TCRdist sequence similarity added in when clustering inside HLA-allele-positive subsets. Repertoires with fewer than 30,000 or more than 120,000 public chains, plus five repertoires with anomalous nucleotide sharing, were excluded from co-occurrence clustering. TCRdb stores this immuneACCESS table with in-frame sequences only. Part of the clones is absent; in the studies checked, under half of the shortfall reflects unresolved V genes, and no reason is known for the rest. The DNA gave D and trimming, while V, J and clone size come from that table. The sample records about 270,000 clones, under 80% of which are singletons. Of the sample, roughly 2.4% falls within the top ten clones.

The sample comes from a study of cytomegalovirus exposure and HLA in healthy donors (dated by TCRdb to the late 2010s). Study-wide context: In an earlier analysis of roughly 500 of the donors, less than 350 Gb of sequence data and 95 million to 130 million unique TCR beta sequences from about 190 million T cells were reported. Four or five DR-DQ haplotypes were handled as single units for association and clustering because linkage in the cohort was strong. A later genetic analysis used genome-wide SNP genotypes for about 60% of the roughly 700 donors, treating that subset as a discovery cohort. Besides the first cohort of some 670 subjects, a separate validation cohort made up of roughly 120 different subjects was used. A later analysis re-examined previously published TCR beta repertoires from more than 600 donors and added high-resolution HLA genotyping to investigate patterns of TCR occurrence. Among about 360 genotyped donors of the cohort, an average of about 240,000 unique TCR beta nucleotide sequences were sequenced per donor, roughly a sixth of them non-productive. The study aimed to test whether signatures of past pathogen exposure could be identified by cataloging public T cell receptors. Of the roughly 390 genotyped donors, 65% to 90% were placed in the genetic ancestry cluster associated with self-reported Caucasian donors. An earlier analysis of some 500 of the donors used high-throughput TCR beta sequencing to judge whether each TCR beta V gene segment behaved as functional or pseudogenic. High-throughput TCR immunosequencing, statistical association of individual TCRs with disease status, and machine learning were combined to predict cytomegalovirus infection status. Using immunosequencing, the study profiled T cell repertoires from some 670 subjects and related those repertoires to cytomegalovirus serostatus. Rather than using new phenotypic data, the later analysis identified candidate immune exposures from TCR beta sequences and from how often those sequences occurred across donors. Every discovery cohort repertoire had been produced on one sequencing platform. Donor age, sex, ethnicity and CMV serostatus were compiled alongside the repertoire data. Approximately 300 gigabases of sequencing data and around 88 million unique TCR sequences made up an early release that covered around 640 HLA-typed donors. Both class I and class II loci were covered by HLA typing, at four-digit resolution. Typing coverage differed by locus: A, B, C, DRB1 and DQB1 were typed in roughly 629-630 donors, DQA1 in roughly 510, DPA1 in roughly 590, and DPB1 in just under 490.

The cohort comprised fewer than 750 healthy bone marrow donors. All cohort members were sampled while nominally healthy, although unrecorded immune exposures were likely present. The donor tested CMV seronegative and was one of the 352 seronegative cohort members. A peripheral blood sample was provided by each donor, and peripheral blood mononuclear cells were used for TCR beta sequencing. Genomic DNA extraction from the blood cell samples was performed with the Qiagen DNeasy Blood Extraction Kit. Overall study outcomes, separate from this receptor: An earlier analysis of approximately 500 of the donors showed that most TCR beta V segments appeared in productive rearrangements either about 90% or about 30% of the time, which broadly matched IMGT annotations. According to the authors, the approach could potentially be generalized to other disease states and immunological phenotypes. Correlated functional status among segregating V segments might be attributable to linkage disequilibrium, but an unknown experimental factor could not be ruled out. Most TCR sequences were observed very rarely across donors, whereas some public TCRs were present in many individuals. In a later analysis, TCR association rates were found to vary across HLA loci, with the most associated TCRs seen for DRB1 alleles and the fewest for HLA-C alleles. A cluster of highly shared sequence variants was judged likely to represent a technical artifact of the sequencing pipeline. Only TCR beta chains were sequenced in this cohort, and the absence of alpha or paired-chain data limited detectable features. Some IMGT-functional V segments, including TRBV6-2 and TRBV6-3, could not be distinguished by the 87-base-pair reads and were therefore excluded. Assigning TCR associations to individual alleles was difficult when HLA alleles, especially DR and DQ, strongly co-occurred. A later analysis found that HLA-associated TCR beta chains were more clonally expanded and had lower generation probabilities than equally common non-associated chains. Because counts were too low, approximately 18 rarely observed V segments, including chromosome 9 orphons, were excluded from the earlier analysis of around 640 of the donors. Several of the top co-occurrence clusters appeared to be linked to parvovirus B19, influenza, CMV and Epstein-Barr virus, according to a later analysis. The classifier was reported to diagnose cytomegalovirus status with high specificity and sensitivity in both the original cohort and the validation cohort. Presence/absence analyses assumed roughly uniform sequencing depth across donors, an assumption that may not hold. HLA typing was unavailable for some donors at each locus, so association tests used only the typed subset. A total of 150 or so TCR beta chains were listed by the study as associated with cytomegalovirus. Compared with the roughly 670-donor mean, donors in an Asian-associated ancestry cluster had fewer N-insertions in productive TCRs, according to a later genetic analysis. A further reported finding was that TCR beta sequences accurately predicted the HLA-A and HLA-B alleles for most subjects in the first cohort. Immune exposure information for the cohort was limited to CMV serostatus. A later analysis found that most CMV-associated TCR beta chains appeared HLA-restricted, with HLA associations seemingly driven largely by CMV exposure. An association between a missense DCLRE1C variant and V-gene and J-gene trimming of TCR beta chains was found in a later genetic analysis and replicated in an independent cohort. A later analysis associated about 17,000 TCR beta sequences with specific HLA alleles at a false discovery rate of 0.05. A few of the identified cytomegalovirus-associated TCR beta chains were confirmed in vitro to be specific for cytomegalovirus antigens.

The sequencing input was PBMCs. The receptor was isolated from a female donor in good health and CMV-seronegative. The chain links TRBV27 with TRBJ2-7; confidence is insufficient to name the D gene. DNA sequence: TGTGCCAGCAGCGGCGAACAGAACTCCTACGAGCAGTACTTC. The resulting protein is CASSGEQNSYEQYF.